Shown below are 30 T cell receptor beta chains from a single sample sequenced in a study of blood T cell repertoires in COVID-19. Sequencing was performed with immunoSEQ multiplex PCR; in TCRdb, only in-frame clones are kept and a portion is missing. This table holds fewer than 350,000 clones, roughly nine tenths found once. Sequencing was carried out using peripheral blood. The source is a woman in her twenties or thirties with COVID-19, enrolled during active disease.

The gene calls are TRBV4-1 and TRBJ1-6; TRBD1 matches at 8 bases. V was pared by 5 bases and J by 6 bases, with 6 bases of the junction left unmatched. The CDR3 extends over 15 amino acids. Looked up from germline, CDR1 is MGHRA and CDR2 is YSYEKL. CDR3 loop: CASSSQGAGNSPLHF. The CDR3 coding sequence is TGCGCCAGCAGCAGCCAGGGGGCGGGTAATTCACCCCTCCACTTT.

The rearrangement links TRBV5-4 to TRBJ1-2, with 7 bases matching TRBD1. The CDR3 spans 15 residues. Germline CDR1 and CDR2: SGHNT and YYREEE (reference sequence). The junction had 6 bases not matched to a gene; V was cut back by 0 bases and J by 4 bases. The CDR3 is CASSLGPPGGYGYTF. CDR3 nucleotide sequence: TGTGCCAGCAGCTTGGGACCCCCAGGGGGCTATGGCTACACCTTC. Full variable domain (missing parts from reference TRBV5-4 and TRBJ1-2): ETGVTQSPTHLIKTRGQQVTLRCSSQSGHNTVSWYQQALGQGPQFIFQYYREEENGRGNFPPRFSGLQFPNYSSELNVNALELDDSALYLCASSLGPPGGYGYTFGSGTRLTVV.

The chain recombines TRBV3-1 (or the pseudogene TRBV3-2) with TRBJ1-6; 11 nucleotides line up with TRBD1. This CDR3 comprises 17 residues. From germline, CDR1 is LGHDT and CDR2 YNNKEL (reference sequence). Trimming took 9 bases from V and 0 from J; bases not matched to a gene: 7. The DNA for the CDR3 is TGTGCCAGTTTGCGGGACAGGGGGTTCTCCTATAATTCACCCCTCCACTTT. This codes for CASLRDRGFSYNSPLHF.

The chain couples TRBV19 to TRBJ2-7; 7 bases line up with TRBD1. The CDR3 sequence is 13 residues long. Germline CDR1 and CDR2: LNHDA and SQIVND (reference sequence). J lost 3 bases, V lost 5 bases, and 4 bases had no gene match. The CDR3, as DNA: TGTGCCAGTAGTTACAGGGGAGACTACGAGCAGTACTTC. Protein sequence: CASSYRGDYEQYF. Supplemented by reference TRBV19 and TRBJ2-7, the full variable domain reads DGGITQSPKYLFRKEGQNVTLSCEQNLNHDAMYWYRQDPGQGLRLIYYSQIVNDFQKGDIAEGYSVSREKKESFPLTVTSAQKNPTAFYLCASSYRGDYEQYFGPGTRLTVT.

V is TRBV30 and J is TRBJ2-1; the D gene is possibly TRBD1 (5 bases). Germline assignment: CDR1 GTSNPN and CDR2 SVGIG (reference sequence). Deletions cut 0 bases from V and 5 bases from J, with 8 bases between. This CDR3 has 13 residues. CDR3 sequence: CAWSVGLNNEQFF. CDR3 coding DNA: TGTGCCTGGAGTGTGGGGCTAAACAATGAGCAGTTCTTC.

DNA for the CDR3: TGCGCCAGCAGCTTTGCAGGGAACACTGAAGCTTTCTTT. Amino acids: CASSFAGNTEAFF. This rearrangement joins TRBV5-1 to TRBJ1-1; no clear D. Germline loops: CDR1 SGHRS, CDR2 YFSETQ. This CDR3 comprises 13 residues. The V end lost 2 bases, the J end lost 1 base, and 6 bases lay between the germline ends.

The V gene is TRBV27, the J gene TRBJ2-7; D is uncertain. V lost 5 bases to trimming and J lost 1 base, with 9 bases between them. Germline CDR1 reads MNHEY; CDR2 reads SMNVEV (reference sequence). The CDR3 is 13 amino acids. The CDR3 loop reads CASSPTSSYEQYF. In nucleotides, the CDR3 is TGTGCCAGCAGTCCTACCTCTTCCTACGAGCAGTACTTC.

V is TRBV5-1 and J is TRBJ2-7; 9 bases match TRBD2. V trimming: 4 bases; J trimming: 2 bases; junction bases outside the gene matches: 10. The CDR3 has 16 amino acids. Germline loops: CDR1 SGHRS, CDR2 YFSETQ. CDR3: CASSAGGRGATYEQYF. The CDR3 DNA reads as TGCGCCAGCAGCGCGGGGGGGCGCGGGGCCACCTACGAGCAGTACTTC.

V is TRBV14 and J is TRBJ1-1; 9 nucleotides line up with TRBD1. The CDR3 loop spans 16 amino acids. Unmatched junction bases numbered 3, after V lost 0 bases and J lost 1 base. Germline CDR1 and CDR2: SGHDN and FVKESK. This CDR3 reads CASSQDWDRENTEAFF. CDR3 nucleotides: TGTGCCAGCAGCCAAGATTGGGACAGGGAGAACACTGAAGCTTTCTTT.

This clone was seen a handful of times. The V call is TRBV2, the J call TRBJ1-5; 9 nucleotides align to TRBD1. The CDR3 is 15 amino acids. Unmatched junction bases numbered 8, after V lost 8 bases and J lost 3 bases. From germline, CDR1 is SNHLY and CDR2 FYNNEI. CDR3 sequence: CASQKQGAINQPQHF. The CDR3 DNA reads TGTGCCAGCCAAAAACAGGGGGCCATCAATCAGCCCCAGCATTTT.

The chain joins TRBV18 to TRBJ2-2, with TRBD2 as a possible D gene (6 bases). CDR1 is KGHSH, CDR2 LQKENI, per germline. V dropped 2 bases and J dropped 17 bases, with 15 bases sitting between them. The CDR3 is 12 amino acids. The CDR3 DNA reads TGTGCCAGCTCACCAACAGGAGGGGATCTTTTTTTT. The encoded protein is CASSPTGGDLFF.

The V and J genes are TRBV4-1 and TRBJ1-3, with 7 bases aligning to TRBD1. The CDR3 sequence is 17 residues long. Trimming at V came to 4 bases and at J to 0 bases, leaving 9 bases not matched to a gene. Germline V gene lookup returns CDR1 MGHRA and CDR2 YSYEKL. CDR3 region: CASSRLPQGSSGNTIYF. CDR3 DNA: TGCGCCAGCAGCCGCCTTCCACAGGGGTCCTCTGGAAACACCATATATTTT.

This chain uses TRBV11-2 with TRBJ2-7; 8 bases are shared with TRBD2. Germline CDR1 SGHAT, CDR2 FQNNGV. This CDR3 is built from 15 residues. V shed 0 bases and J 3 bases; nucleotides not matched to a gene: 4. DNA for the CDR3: TGTGCCAGCAGCTTAGATCGGGGGGGCAGCTACGAGCAGTACTTC. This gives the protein CASSLDRGGSYEQYF.

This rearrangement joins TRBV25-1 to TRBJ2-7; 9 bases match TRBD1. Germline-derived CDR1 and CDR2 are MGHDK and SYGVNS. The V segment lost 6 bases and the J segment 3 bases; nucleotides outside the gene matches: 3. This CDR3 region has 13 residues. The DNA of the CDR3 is TGTGCCAGCAGACAGGGGGCGATCTACGAGCAGTACTTC. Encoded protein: CASRQGAIYEQYF.

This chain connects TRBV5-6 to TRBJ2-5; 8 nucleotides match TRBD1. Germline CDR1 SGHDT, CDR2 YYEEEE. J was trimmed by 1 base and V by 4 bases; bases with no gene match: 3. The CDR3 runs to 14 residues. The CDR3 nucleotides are TGTGCCAGCAGCGTAGGGACAGGCCAAGAGACCCAGTACTTC. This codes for CASSVGTGQETQYF.

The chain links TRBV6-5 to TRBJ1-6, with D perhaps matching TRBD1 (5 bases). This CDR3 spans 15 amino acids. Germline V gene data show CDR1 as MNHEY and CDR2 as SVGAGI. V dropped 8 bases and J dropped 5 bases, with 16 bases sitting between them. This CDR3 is CASLRREGNNSPLHF. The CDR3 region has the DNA TGTGCCAGCCTCCGACGGGAGGGGAATAATTCACCCCTCCACTTT.

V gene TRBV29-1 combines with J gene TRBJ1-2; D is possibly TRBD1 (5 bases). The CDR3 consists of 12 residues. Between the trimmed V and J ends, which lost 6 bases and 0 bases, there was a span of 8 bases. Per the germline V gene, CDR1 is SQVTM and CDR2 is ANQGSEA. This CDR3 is CSVVQANYGYTF. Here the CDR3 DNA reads TGCAGCGTCGTACAGGCTAACTATGGCTACACCTTC.

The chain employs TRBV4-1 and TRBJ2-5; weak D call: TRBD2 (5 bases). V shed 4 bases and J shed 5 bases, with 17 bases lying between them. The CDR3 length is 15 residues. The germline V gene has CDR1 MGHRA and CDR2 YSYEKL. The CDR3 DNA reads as TGCGCCAGCAGCCGCATAGGACTGTCCCGGGAGACCCAGTACTTC. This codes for CASSRIGLSRETQYF.

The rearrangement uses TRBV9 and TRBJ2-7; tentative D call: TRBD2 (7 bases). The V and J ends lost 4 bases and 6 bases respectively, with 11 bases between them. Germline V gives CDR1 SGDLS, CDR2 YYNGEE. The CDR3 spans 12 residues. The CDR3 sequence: CASSSAGAEQYF. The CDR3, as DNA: TGTGCCAGCAGCTCCGCGGGGGCCGAGCAGTACTTC.

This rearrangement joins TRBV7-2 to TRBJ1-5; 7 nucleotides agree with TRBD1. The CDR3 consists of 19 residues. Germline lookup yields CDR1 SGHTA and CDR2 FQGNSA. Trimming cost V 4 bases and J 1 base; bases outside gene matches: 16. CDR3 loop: CASSSDPGTVFWSNQPQHF. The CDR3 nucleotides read TGTGCCAGCAGCTCCGATCCCGGGACAGTCTTTTGGAGCAATCAGCCCCAGCATTTT.

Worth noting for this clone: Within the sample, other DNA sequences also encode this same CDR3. In DNA, the CDR3 is TGTGCCAGCAGTTACTCGGGGGGTGCGAACACTGAAGCTTTCTTT. Its protein product is CASSYSGGANTEAFF. The rearrangement joins TRBV6-5 to TRBJ1-1; maybe TRBD1 (5 bases). From germline, CDR1 is MNHEY and CDR2 SVGAGI. Trimming removed 0 bases from V and 1 base from J, with 9 bases in between. This CDR3 has 15 residues.

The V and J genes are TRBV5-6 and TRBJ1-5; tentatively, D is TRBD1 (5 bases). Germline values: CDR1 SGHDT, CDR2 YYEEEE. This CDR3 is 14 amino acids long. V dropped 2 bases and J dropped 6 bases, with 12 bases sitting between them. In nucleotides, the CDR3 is TGTGCCAGCAGCTTAAGGGGAAGGGGTCAGCCCCAGCATTTT. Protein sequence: CASSLRGRGQPQHF.

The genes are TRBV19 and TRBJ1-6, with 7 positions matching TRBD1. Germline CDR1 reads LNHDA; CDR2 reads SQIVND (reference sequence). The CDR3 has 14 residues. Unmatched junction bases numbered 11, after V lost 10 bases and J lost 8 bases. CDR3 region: CATRTGMYYSPLHF. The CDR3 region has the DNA TGTGCCACCAGGACAGGAATGTACTATTCACCCCTCCACTTT.

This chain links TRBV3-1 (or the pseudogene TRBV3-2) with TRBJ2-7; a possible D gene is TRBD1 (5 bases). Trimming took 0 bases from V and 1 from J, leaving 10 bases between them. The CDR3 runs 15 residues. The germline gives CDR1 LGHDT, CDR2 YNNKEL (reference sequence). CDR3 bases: TGTGCCAGCAGCCAAGATTCAGGGTCTTCCTACGAGCAGTACTTC. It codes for CASSQDSGSSYEQYF.

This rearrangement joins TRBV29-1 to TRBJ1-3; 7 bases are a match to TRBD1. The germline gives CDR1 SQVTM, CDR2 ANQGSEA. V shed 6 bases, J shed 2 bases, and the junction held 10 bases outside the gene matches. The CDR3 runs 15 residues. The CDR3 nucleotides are TGCAGCGTCGCAAACACAGGGGCCCCTGGAAACACCATATATTTT. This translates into CSVANTGAPGNTIYF.

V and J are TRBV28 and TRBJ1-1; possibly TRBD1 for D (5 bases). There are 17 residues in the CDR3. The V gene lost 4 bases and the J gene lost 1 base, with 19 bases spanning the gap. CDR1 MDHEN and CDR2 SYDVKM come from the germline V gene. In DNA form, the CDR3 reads TGTGCCAGCAGTTCCCACCGAAAGGCAGGGCCGAACACTGAAGCTTTCTTT. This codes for CASSSHRKAGPNTEAFF.

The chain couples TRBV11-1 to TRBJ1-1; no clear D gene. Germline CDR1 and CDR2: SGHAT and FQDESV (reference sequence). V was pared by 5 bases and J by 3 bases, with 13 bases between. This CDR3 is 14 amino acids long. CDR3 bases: TGTGCCAGCAGCGCCTGGAGGGCAGACACTGAAGCTTTCTTT. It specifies CASSAWRADTEAFF.

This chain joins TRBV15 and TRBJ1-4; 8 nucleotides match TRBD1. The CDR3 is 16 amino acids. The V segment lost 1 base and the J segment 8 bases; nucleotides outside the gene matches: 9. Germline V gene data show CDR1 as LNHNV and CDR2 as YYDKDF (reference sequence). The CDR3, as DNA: TGTGCCACCAGCAGAGGGGAATCAGGGGGCGGGGAAAAACTGTTTTTT. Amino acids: CATSRGESGGGEKLFF.

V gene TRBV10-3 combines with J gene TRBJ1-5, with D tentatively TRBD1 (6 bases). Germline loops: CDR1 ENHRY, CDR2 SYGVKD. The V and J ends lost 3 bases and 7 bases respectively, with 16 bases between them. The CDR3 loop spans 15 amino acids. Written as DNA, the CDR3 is TGTGCCATCAGTGAACATATGGGGGCAGGGCAGCCCCAGCATTTT. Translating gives CAISEHMGAGQPQHF.

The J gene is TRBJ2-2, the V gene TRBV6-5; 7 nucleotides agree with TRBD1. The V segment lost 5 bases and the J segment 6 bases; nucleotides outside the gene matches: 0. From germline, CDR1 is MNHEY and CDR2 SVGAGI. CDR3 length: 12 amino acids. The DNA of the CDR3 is TGTGCCAGCAGTCAGGGGGCCGGGGAGCTGTTTTTT. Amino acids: CASSQGAGELFF.